What follows is one T cell receptor beta chain and its context. The repertoire was sequenced with immunoSEQ multiplex PCR; TCRdb's copy has only in-frame clones and lacks some. This table holds 2 million to 2.5 million clones, 95% found once. This entry belongs to a study of shared clonotypes between healthy human individuals. V lost 0 bases and J lost 1, with 12 bases in between. Germline V gene sequence: CDR1 ENHRY, CDR2 SYGVKD. The CDR3 has 16 amino acids. This rearrangement joins TRBV10-3 to TRBJ1-1; D is undetermined. The source material was naive CD4+ T cells sorted from blood. Subset meaning: CD45RA+ positively selected. The clonotype originates from a man aged 18 to 30 in good health. CDR3 DNA sequence: TGTGCCATCAGTGAGTCTAACGGACCGACGAACACTGAAGCTTTCTTT. It specifies CAISESNGPTNTEAFF.